The clone carrying this T cell receptor (beta chain) was observed once. This specimen comes from a study of T cell responses to AZD1222 COVID-19 vaccine. Germline-derived CDR1 and CDR2 are MDHEN and SYDVKM. The CDR3 loop spans 14 amino acids. The V end lost 8 bases, the J end lost 0 bases, and 14 bases lay between the germline ends. Using immunoSEQ multiplex PCR, the repertoire was profiled, and TCRdb retains in-frame clones only, with some absent. In the table there are tens of thousands of clones, 70% to 90% of which are singletons. The clonotype originates from an adult who received the AZD1222 COVID-19 vaccine. The sample in question was peripheral blood, obtained 28 days after the second AZD1222 dose. The chain couples TRBV28 to TRBJ2-7, with a possible D match to TRBD2 (6 bases). DNA for the CDR3: TGTGCCAGCCTCCGAGCGGGTAGCTCCTACGAGCAGTACTTC. It yields the protein CASLRAGSSYEQYF.